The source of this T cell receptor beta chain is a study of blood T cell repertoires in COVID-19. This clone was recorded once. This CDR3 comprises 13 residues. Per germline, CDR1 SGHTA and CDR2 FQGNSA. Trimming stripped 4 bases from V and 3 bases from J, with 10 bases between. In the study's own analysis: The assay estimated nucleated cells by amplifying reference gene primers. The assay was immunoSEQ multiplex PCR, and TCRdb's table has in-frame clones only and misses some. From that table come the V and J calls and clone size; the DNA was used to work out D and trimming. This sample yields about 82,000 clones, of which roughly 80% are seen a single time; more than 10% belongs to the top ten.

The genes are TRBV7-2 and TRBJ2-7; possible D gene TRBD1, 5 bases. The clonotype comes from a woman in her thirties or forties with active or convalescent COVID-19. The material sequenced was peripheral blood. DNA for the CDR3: TGTGCCAGCAGCTCGAACCAGGGCTACGAGCAGTACTTC. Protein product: CASSSNQGYEQYF.